This T cell receptor (beta chain) came from a study of shared clonotypes between healthy human individuals. Study context: Donor composition was two women and three men, aged 18 to 49. There were three CD4 naive, three CD4 memory, two CD8 naive and one CD8 memory plates per donor. Notes on the study in general: An effect of sequencing depth on clonotype sharing among donors was expected.

Naivety among CD8 cells was defined by CD45RO negativity and positive CCR7 selection, thereby excluding terminally differentiated effector memory CD45RA+ cells. For this clone: The antigen remains undetermined.

Over several immunoSEQ plates, each subset's genomic DNA was distributed in even portions. Libraries were prepared by immunoSEQ multiplex PCR; TCRdb keeps only in-frame clonotypes and omits some of them. The table has more than 2 million clones, around 93% seen once. Input material: naive CD8+ T cells from PBMCs. The sequence came from a man younger than 35 in good health. Some clones in this sample may be carry-over from other donors' samples.

As DNA, the CDR3 is TGTGCCAGCAGCTTAGCGACGTTGGGGGAGGAGACCCAGTACTTC. It yields the protein CASSLATLGEETQYF. V and J are TRBV7-6 and TRBJ2-5, with D tentatively TRBD1 or TRBD2 (5 bases each). The CDR3 extends over 15 amino acids. CDR1 is SGHVS and CDR2 is FNYEAQ in the germline V gene. V shed 0 bases and J shed 5 bases, with 13 bases lying between them.